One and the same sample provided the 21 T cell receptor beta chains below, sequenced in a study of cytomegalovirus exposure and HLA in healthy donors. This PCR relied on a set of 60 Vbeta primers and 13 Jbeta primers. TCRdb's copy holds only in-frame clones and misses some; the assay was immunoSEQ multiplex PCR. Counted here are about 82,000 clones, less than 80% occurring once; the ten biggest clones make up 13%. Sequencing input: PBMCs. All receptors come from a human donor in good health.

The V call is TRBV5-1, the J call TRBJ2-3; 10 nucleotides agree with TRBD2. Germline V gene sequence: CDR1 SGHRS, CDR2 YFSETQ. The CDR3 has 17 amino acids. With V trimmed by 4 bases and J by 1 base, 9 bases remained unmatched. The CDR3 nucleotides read TGCGCCAGCAGCGGGGGACTAGCGCCTCTACGCACAGATACGCAGTATTTT. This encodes CASSGGLAPLRTDTQYF.

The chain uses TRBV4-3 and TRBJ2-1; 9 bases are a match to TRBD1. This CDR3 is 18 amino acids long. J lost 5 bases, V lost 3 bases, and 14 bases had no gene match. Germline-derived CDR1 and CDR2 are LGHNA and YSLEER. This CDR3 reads CASSQAILRDREDNEQFF. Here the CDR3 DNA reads TGCGCCAGCAGCCAGGCGATACTCCGGGACAGGGAAGACAATGAGCAGTTCTTC.

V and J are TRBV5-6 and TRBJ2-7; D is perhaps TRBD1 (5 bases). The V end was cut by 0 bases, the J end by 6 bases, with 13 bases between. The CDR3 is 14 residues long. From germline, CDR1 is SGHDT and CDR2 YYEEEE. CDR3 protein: CASSLVQGSPEQYF. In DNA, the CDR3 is TGTGCCAGCAGCTTGGTGCAGGGCTCCCCCGAGCAGTACTTC.

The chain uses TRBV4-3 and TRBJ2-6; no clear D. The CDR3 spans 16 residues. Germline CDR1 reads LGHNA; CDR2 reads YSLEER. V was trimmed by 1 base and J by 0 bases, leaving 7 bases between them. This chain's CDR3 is CASSQVVHSGANVLTF. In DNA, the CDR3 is TGCGCCAGCAGCCAAGTTGTCCACTCTGGGGCCAACGTCCTGACTTTC.

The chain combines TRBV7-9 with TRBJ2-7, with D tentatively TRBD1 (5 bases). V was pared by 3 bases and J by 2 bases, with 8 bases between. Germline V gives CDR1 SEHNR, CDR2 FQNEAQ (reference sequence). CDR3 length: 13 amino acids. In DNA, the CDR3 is TGTGCCAGCAGCTTTCAGGGAACCTACGAGCAGTACTTC. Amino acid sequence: CASSFQGTYEQYF.

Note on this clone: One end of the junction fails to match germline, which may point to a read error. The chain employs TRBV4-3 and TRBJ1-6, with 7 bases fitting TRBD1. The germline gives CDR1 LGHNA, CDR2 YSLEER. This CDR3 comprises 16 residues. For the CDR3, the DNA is TGCGCCAGCAGCCAAGATGGGGGTAGGGGGCTCCCACCCCTCAACTTT. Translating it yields CASSQDGGRGLPPLNF.

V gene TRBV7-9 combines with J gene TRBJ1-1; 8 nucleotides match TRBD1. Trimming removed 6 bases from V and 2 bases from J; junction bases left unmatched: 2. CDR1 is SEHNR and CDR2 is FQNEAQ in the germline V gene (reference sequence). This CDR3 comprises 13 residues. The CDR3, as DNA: TGTGCCAGCAGAGGACAGGGTAACACTGAAGCTTTCTTT. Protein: CASRGQGNTEAFF.

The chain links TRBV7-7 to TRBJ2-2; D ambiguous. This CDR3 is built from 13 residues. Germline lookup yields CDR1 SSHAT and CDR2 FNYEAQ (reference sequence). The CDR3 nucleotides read TGTGCTAGTAGCACGGCGAACACCGGGGAGCTGTTTTTT. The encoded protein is CASSTANTGELFF.

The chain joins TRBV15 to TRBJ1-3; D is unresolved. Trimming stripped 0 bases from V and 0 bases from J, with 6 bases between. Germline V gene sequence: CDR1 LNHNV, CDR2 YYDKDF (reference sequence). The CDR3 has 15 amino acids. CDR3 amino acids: CATSRDSYSGNTIYF. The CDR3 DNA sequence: TGTGCCACCAGCAGAGACAGTTACTCTGGAAACACCATATATTTT.

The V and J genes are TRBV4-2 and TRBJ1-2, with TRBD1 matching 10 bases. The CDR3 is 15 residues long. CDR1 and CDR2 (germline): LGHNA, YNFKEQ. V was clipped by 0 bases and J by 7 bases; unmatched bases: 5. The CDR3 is CASSQDSDRGLGYTF. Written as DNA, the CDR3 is TGTGCCAGCAGCCAAGACTCCGACAGGGGGCTTGGCTACACCTTC.

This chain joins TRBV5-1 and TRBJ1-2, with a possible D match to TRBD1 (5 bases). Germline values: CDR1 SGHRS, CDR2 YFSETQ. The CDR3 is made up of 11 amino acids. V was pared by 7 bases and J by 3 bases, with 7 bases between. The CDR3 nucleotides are TGCGCCAGCGGGGCAGACTATGGCTACACCTTC. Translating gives CASGADYGYTF. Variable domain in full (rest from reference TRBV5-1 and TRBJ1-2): KAGVTQTPRYLIKTRGQQVTLSCSPISGHRSVSWYQQTPGQGLQFLFEYFSETQRNKGNFPGRFSGRQFSNSRSEMNVSTLELGDSALYLCASGADYGYTFGSGTRLTVV.

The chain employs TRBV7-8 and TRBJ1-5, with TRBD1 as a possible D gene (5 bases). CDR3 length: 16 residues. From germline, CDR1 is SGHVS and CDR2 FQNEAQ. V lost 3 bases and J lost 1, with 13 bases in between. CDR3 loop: CASSFRDRNSNQPQHF. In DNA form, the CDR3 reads TGTGCCAGCAGCTTCCGCGACAGAAACAGCAATCAGCCCCAGCATTTT. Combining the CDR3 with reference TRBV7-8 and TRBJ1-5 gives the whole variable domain GAGVSQSPRYKVAKRGQDVALRCDPISGHVSLFWYQQALGQGPEFLTYFQNEAQLDKSGLPSDRFFAERPEGSVSTLKIQRTQQEDSAVYLCASSFRDRNSNQPQHFGDGTRLSIL.

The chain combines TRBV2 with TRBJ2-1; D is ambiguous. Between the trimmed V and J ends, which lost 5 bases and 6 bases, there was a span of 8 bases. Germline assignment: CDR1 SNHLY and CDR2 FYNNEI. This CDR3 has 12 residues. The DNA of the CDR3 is TGTGCCAGCAGTTCAGTTCGCAATGAGCAGTTCTTC. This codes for CASSSVRNEQFF.

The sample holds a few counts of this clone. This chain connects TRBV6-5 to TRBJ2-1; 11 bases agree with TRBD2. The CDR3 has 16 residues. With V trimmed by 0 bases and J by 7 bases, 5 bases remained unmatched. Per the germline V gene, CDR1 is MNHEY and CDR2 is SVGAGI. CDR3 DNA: TGTGCCAGCAGTTACTCTAGCGGGGGGGCTTTAAATGAGCAGTTCTTC. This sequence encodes CASSYSSGGALNEQFF.

The CDR3 sequence is CASSLGQENTEAFF. The CDR3 region has the DNA TGCGCCAGCAGCTTGGGGCAGGAGAACACTGAAGCTTTCTTT. V and J are TRBV5-1 and TRBJ1-1; D call uncertain. This CDR3 is 14 amino acids long. The V and J ends lost 0 bases and 1 base respectively, with 7 bases between them. CDR1 is SGHRS and CDR2 is YFSETQ in the germline V gene.

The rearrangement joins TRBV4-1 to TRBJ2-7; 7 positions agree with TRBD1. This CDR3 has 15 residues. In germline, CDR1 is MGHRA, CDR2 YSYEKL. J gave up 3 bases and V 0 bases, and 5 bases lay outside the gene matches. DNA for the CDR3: TGCGCCAGCAGCCAAGATCCTAGGACAGGCTACGAGCAGTACTTC. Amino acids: CASSQDPRTGYEQYF.

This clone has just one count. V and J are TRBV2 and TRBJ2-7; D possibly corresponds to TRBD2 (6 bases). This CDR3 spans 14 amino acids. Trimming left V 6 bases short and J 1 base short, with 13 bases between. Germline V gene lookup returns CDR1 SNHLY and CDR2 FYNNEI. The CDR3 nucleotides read TGTGCCAGCAGCCGGGGGAAGGGATCCTACGAGCAGTACTTC. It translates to CASSRGKGSYEQYF.

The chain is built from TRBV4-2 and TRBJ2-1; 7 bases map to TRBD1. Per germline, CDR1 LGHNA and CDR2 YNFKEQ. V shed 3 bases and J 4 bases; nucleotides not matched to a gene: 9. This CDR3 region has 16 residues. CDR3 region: CASSQADRDLYNEQFF. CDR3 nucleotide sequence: TGTGCCAGCAGCCAGGCTGACAGGGACCTTTACAATGAGCAGTTCTTC.

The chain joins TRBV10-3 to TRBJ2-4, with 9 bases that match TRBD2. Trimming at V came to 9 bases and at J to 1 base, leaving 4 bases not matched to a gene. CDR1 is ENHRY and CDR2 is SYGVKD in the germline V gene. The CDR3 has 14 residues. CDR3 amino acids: CAIGAGGAKNIQYF. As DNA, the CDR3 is TGTGCCATTGGGGCGGGAGGGGCCAAAAACATTCAGTACTTC.

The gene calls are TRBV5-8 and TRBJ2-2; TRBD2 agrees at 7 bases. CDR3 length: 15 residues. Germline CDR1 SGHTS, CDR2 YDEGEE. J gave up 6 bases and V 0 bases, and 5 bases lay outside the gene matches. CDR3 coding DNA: TGTGCCAGCAGCTTGGGCAGCGGGGAGGCCGGGGAGCTGTTTTTT. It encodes CASSLGSGEAGELFF. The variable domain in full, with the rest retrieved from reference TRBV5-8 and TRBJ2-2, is EAGVTQSPTHLIKTRGQQATLRCSPISGHTSVYWYQQALGLGLQFLLWYDEGEERNRGNFPPRFSGRQFPNYSSELNVNALELEDSALYLCASSLGSGEAGELFFGEGSRLTVL.

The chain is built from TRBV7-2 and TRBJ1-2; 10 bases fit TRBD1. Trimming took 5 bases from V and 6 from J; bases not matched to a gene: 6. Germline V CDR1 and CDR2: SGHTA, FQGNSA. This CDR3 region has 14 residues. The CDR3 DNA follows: TGTGCCAGCAGCCGTCCAGACAGGGGGCATGGCTACACCTTC. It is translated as CASSRPDRGHGYTF.